This T cell receptor beta chain was sequenced during a study of blood T cell repertoires in COVID-19. The V end lost 7 bases, the J end lost 3 bases, and 19 bases lay between the germline ends. The CDR3 is made up of 15 amino acids. Germline assignment: CDR1 SQVTM and CDR2 ANQGSEA. Data came from immunoSEQ multiplex PCR; TCRdb stores just in-frame clones and leaves some out. The data show roughly 96,000 clones, with 81% seen just once and around 4% held by the top ten. Input material: peripheral blood. This sequence joins TRBV29-1 and TRBJ1-5; possible D gene TRBD1, 6 bases. The TCR was taken from a man between 60 and 75 years old with acute or convalescent COVID-19. The CDR3: CSALAATGSNQPQHF. CDR3 DNA: TGCAGCGCCCTCGCCGCCACAGGGTCCAATCAGCCCCAGCATTTT.